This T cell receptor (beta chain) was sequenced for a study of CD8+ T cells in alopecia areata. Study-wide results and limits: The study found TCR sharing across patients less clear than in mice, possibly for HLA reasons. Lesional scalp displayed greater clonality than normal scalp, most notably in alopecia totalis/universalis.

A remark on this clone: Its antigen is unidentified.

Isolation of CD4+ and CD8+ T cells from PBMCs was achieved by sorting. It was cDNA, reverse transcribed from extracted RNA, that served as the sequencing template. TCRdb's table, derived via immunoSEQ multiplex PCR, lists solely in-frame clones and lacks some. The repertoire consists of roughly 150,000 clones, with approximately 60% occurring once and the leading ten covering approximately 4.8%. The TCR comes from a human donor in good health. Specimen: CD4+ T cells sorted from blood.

CDR3 sequence: CASTARTFYGYTF. The CDR3 nucleotides read TGTGCCAGCACTGCGCGAACGTTCTATGGCTACACCTTC. This chain uses TRBV6-1 with TRBJ1-2; D unclear. The CDR3 is 13 amino acids. The V end lost 7 bases, the J end lost 4 bases, and 13 bases lay between the germline ends. Germline V gives CDR1 MNHNS, CDR2 SASEGT.